This entry lists 19 T cell receptor beta chains sequenced from one sample in a study of blood T cell repertoires in COVID-19. The table came from immunoSEQ multiplex PCR; TCRdb's copy has only in-frame clones and leaves some out. This sample has about 170,000 clones, with about 85% found just once. The sequencing sample was made of peripheral blood. Receptor source: an elderly woman with COVID-19, enrolled during active disease.

This chain connects TRBV18 to TRBJ1-1; D is unresolved. The germline CDR1 and CDR2 sequences are KGHSH and LQKENI. There are 15 residues in the CDR3. Deletions cut 6 bases from V and 5 bases from J, with 19 bases between. The CDR3, as DNA: TGTGCCAGCTCCCCATTCGAGAGGCAAGGAACTGAAGCTTTCTTT. This codes for CASSPFERQGTEAFF.

V gene TRBV2 combines with J gene TRBJ1-2, with D hard to call. V was trimmed by 3 bases and J by 2 bases, leaving 10 bases between them. The CDR3 covers 14 residues. Per germline, CDR1 SNHLY and CDR2 FYNNEI. The CDR3 loop reads CASSESLGNYGYTF. For the CDR3, the DNA is TGTGCCAGCAGTGAGTCATTGGGCAACTATGGCTACACCTTC.

This chain connects TRBV3-1 (or the pseudogene TRBV3-2) to TRBJ2-5; D perhaps matches TRBD1 (7 bases). V was pared by 4 bases and J by 5 bases, with 14 bases between. This CDR3 is 14 amino acids long. The germline CDR1 and CDR2 sequences are LGHDT and YNNKEL (reference sequence). CDR3 nucleotide sequence: TGTGCCAGCAGCCCAACAGGGGCGGGGGAGACCCAGTACTTC. This translates into CASSPTGAGETQYF.

The V gene is TRBV2, the J gene TRBJ2-2; D is possibly TRBD1 (6 bases). Trimming removed 4 bases from V and 5 bases from J, with 11 bases in between. CDR1 is SNHLY, CDR2 FYNNEI, per germline. This CDR3 has 14 amino acids. The DNA of the CDR3 is TGTGCCAGCAGTGGCCGACAGGTTACCGGGGAGCTGTTTTTT. Encoded protein: CASSGRQVTGELFF.

This clone has a single count. The gene calls are TRBV5-1 and TRBJ2-3; TRBD2 matches at 12 bases. The germline gives CDR1 SGHRS, CDR2 YFSETQ. Trimming cost V 4 bases and J 5 bases; bases outside gene matches: 5. The CDR3 length is 15 residues. The CDR3 protein is CASSLLAGGGDTQYF. The CDR3 coding sequence is TGCGCCAGCAGCCTGCTAGCGGGAGGGGGAGATACGCAGTATTTT.

The chain carries TRBV6-1 and TRBJ1-5, with TRBD1 identical over 8 bases. The CDR3 has 16 residues. Germline V gene data show CDR1 as MNHNS and CDR2 as SASEGT. Trimming took 0 bases from V and 4 from J; bases not matched to a gene: 5. For the CDR3, the DNA is TGTGCCAGCAGTGAAGCGCCAGGGGGCGGTAATCAGCCCCAGCATTTT. This sequence encodes CASSEAPGGGNQPQHF.

This rearrangement joins TRBV6-5 to TRBJ1-1; 12 bases fit TRBD1. Germline trimming cut 6 bases from V and 1 base from J; bases unmatched to any gene: 0. CDR3 length: 14 amino acids. Germline V CDR1 and CDR2: MNHEY, SVGAGI. CDR3: CASRGQGANTEAFF. Written as DNA, the CDR3 is TGTGCCAGCAGGGGACAGGGGGCGAACACTGAAGCTTTCTTT.

This clone was seen a handful of times. This sample also contains other DNA sequences that code for the same CDR3. The chain links TRBV5-1 to TRBJ2-1, with 11 bases matching TRBD2. V gave up 0 bases and J gave up 5 bases; unmatched junction bases: 4. The CDR3 covers 16 residues. Germline-derived CDR1 and CDR2 are SGHRS and YFSETQ. The CDR3 is CASSLDGTSGHNEQFF. The DNA of the CDR3 is TGCGCCAGCAGCTTGGACGGGACTAGCGGACACAATGAGCAGTTCTTC.

The sample holds one count of this clone. This rearrangement joins TRBV28 to TRBJ2-3, with a weak D call TRBD2 (6 bases). The CDR3 consists of 11 residues. Germline V lookup: CDR1 MDHEN, CDR2 SYDVKM. Trimming removed 8 bases at V and 9 bases at J, with 12 bases between. For the CDR3, the DNA is TGTGCCAGCTCCAAGGAGGGGACGCAGTATTTT. This encodes CASSKEGTQYF.

The chain uses TRBV6-5 and TRBJ2-7; 7 nucleotides match TRBD2. The CDR3 runs to 14 residues. Per germline, CDR1 MNHEY and CDR2 SVGAGI. With 1 base clipped from V and 1 base from J, the junction kept 1 base outside the gene matches. The CDR3 spells CASSYYGGSYEQYF. CDR3 coding DNA: TGTGCCAGCAGTTACTACGGGGGGTCCTACGAGCAGTACTTC.

This clone has only a few counts. CDR3: CASSQNTGGGETQYF. Written as DNA, the CDR3 is TGCGCCAGCAGCCAAAACACAGGGGGCGGCGAGACCCAGTACTTC. The chain uses TRBV5-1 and TRBJ2-5; 9 bases line up with TRBD1. Germline V gene sequence: CDR1 SGHRS, CDR2 YFSETQ. The trim removed 4 bases at V and 5 bases at J, leaving 9 bases unmatched. The CDR3 is 15 residues long.

V gene TRBV5-1 combines with J gene TRBJ2-3, with 13 bases lining up with TRBD2. Germline V gene lookup returns CDR1 SGHRS and CDR2 YFSETQ. The CDR3 contains 17 residues. V lost 2 bases and J lost 3; bases outside the gene matches: 6. CDR3 DNA: TGCGCCAGCAGCTTTGGACTAGCGGGAGTAACTACAGATACGCAGTATTTT. Translated: CASSFGLAGVTTDTQYF.

The genes are TRBV18 and TRBJ1-3; TRBD1 aligns across 9 bases. Looked up from germline, CDR1 is KGHSH and CDR2 is LQKENI. V trimming: 5 bases; J trimming: 7 bases; junction bases outside the gene matches: 15. There are 17 residues in the CDR3. The CDR3, as DNA: TGTGCCAGCTCATGGGGACAGGGAGCTGCTAATCTGAACACCATATATTTT. It yields the protein CASSWGQGAANLNTIYF.

The chain carries TRBV27 and TRBJ2-1; the match to TRBD2 covers 13 bases. The germline V gene encodes CDR1 MNHEY and CDR2 SMNVEV (reference sequence). There are 18 residues in the CDR3. The ends lost 2 bases at V and 4 bases at J; junction bases unmatched: 8. The CDR3 here is CASSLIVGTSGVYNEQFF. The CDR3 DNA follows: TGTGCCAGCAGTTTAATAGTAGGGACTAGCGGGGTGTACAATGAGCAGTTCTTC.

The chain combines TRBV29-1 with TRBJ1-6; D uncertain. Per germline, CDR1 SQVTM and CDR2 ANQGSEA. There are 11 residues in the CDR3. The V end lost 3 bases, the J end lost 14 bases, and 11 bases lay between the germline ends. CDR3 sequence: CSVEARGTLHF. Here the CDR3 DNA reads TGCAGCGTTGAGGCCCGCGGTACCCTCCACTTT.

For this clone: Germline and junction disagree at one end, which may indicate a read error. The rearrangement uses TRBV5-1 and TRBJ1-6, with D unresolved. This CDR3 region has 14 residues. Per the germline V gene, CDR1 is SGHRS and CDR2 is YFSETQ. In nucleotides, the CDR3 is TGCGCCAGCAGCTCCCAGCGTAAAGATTCCCCCCTCCACTTT. Translating gives CASSSQRKDSPLHF.

The chain uses TRBV19 and TRBJ1-6; 9 nucleotides align to TRBD1. The germline CDR1 and CDR2 sequences are LNHDA and SQIVND (reference sequence). CDR3 length: 13 amino acids. V shed 6 bases, J shed 15 bases, and the junction held 9 bases outside the gene matches. CDR3 amino acids: CASSRDRVPVLHF. For the CDR3, the DNA is TGTGCCAGTAGCCGGGACAGGGTGCCCGTCCTCCACTTT.

The V gene is TRBV21-1, the J gene TRBJ2-1; the table names TRBD1, a call not compared with the DNA. TRBV21-1 is reported as a pseudogene. The CDR3 spans 14 residues. CDR3 sequence (DNA): TGTGCCAGCACCAAGACAGATGGTCGCAATGAGCAGTTCTTC. As protein: CASTKTDGRNEQFF.

The rearrangement links TRBV28 to TRBJ1-1; TRBD1 matches 10 bases. Germline CDR1 reads MDHEN; CDR2 reads SYDVKM. The CDR3 runs to 15 residues. V trimming: 8 bases; J trimming: 4 bases; junction bases outside the gene matches: 10. CDR3: CASGSGTGVPTEAFF. The DNA of the CDR3 is TGTGCCAGCGGGTCCGGGACAGGGGTTCCCACTGAAGCTTTCTTT.